The 17 T cell receptor beta chains below were found in one sample sequenced in a study of STAT5B mutations in CD4+ large granular lymphocyte leukemia. Sequencing was performed with immunoSEQ multiplex PCR; in TCRdb, only in-frame clones are kept and a portion is missing. The sample gives some 38,000 clones, about 80% of which show up once; approximately 0.5% is in the top ten. The sample was CD4+ T cells from blood buffy coats. The receptor source for this set is a human donor in good health.

V usage is TRBV19 and J usage is TRBJ1-2; no firm D call. The CDR3 runs to 15 residues. V was cut by 4 bases and J by 4 bases, with 16 bases left in between. CDR1 is LNHDA and CDR2 is SQIVND in the germline V gene (reference sequence). This chain's CDR3 is CASSRDDKGGYGYTF. The CDR3 region has the DNA TGTGCCAGTAGTAGAGACGACAAGGGTGGCTATGGCTACACCTTC.

The rearrangement uses TRBV5-1 and TRBJ2-3, with TRBD2 matching 9 bases. Germline CDR1 and CDR2: SGHRS and YFSETQ. Trimming cost V 1 base and J 1 base; bases outside gene matches: 4. The CDR3 runs to 16 residues. CDR3 residues: CASSLSSGSRTDTQYF. CDR3 sequence (DNA): TGCGCCAGCAGCTTGAGTAGCGGGAGTCGCACAGATACGCAGTATTTT.

The gene calls are TRBV29-1 and TRBJ1-2, with D unclear. The CDR3 runs 12 residues. The germline V and J ends were trimmed by 3 bases and 11 bases, with 16 bases remaining between them. Germline-derived CDR1 and CDR2 are SQVTM and ANQGSEA. The CDR3 sequence: CSVESTLTGYTF. The CDR3 coding sequence is TGCAGCGTTGAGTCGACACTTACCGGGTACACCTTC.

The rearrangement links TRBV4-1 to TRBJ2-3; either TRBD1 or TRBD2 may supply D (5 bases each). CDR1 is MGHRA, CDR2 YSYEKL, per germline. The CDR3 extends over 16 amino acids. V was cut by 3 bases and J by 4 bases, with 17 bases left in between. The CDR3 DNA reads TGCGCCAGCAGCCACCTGGGACCGCTCGTGCCAGATACGCAGTATTTT. Amino acids: CASSHLGPLVPDTQYF.

V gene TRBV18 combines with J gene TRBJ2-3, with D unresolved. This CDR3 is built from 14 residues. V shed 2 bases and J shed 0 bases, with 6 bases lying between them. From germline, CDR1 is KGHSH and CDR2 LQKENI. The chain's CDR3 is CASSPVSSTDTQYF. The CDR3 bases are TGTGCCAGCTCACCAGTTTCCAGCACAGATACGCAGTATTTT. Combining the CDR3 with reference TRBV18 and TRBJ2-3 gives the whole variable domain NAGVMQNPRHLVRRRGQEARLRCSPMKGHSHVYWYRQLPEEGLKFMVYLQKENIIDESGMPKERFSAEFPKEGPSILRIQQVVRGDSAAYFCASSPVSSTDTQYFGPGTRLTVL.

This sequence joins TRBV5-4 and TRBJ2-6; TRBD2 might be the D (6 bases). V lost 4 bases, J lost 2 bases, and 25 bases lay in between. Germline CDR1 and CDR2: SGHNT and YYREEE (reference sequence). This CDR3 has 20 residues. The CDR3 region has the DNA TGTGCCAGCAGCCTGAGTTCCGGGACTGGCATCCACGCTGGGGCCAACGTCCTGACTTTC. This gives the protein CASSLSSGTGIHAGANVLTF.

In its sample, this clone was seen a few times. The chain joins TRBV4-1 to TRBJ1-2; no firm D call. This CDR3 spans 13 amino acids. The ends were cut back, 7 bases at V and 3 bases at J, with 12 bases in the middle. Per the germline V gene, CDR1 is MGHRA and CDR2 is YSYEKL. In DNA form, the CDR3 reads TGCGCCAGCACTCCCTTCACGGACTATGGCTACACCTTC. This gives the protein CASTPFTDYGYTF.

The CDR3 here is CASSPPGTGGETQYF. CDR3 sequence (DNA): TGTGCCAGCAGCCCCCCCGGGACAGGGGGAGAGACCCAGTACTTC. V usage is TRBV5-6 and J usage is TRBJ2-5; 11 nucleotides line up with TRBD1. The CDR3 has 15 residues. The V gene's germline CDR1 is SGHDT and CDR2 YYEEEE. J lost 4 bases, V lost 4 bases, and 6 bases had no gene match.

The chain employs TRBV5-1 and TRBJ2-2; TRBD1 is a possible D gene (7 bases). This CDR3 has 15 amino acids. CDR1 and CDR2 from the germline V gene are SGHRS and YFSETQ. Trimming removed 2 bases from V and 1 base from J, with 9 bases in between. The CDR3, as DNA: TGCGCCAGCAGCTTTCAGGGGGGGAACACCGGGGAGCTGTTTTTT. Translating gives CASSFQGGNTGELFF.

The chain recombines TRBV5-4 with TRBJ1-2, with 11 bases aligning to TRBD1. The CDR3 has 15 amino acids. Trimming cost V 0 bases and J 5 bases; bases outside gene matches: 3. Per germline, CDR1 SGHNT and CDR2 YYREEE (reference sequence). DNA for the CDR3: TGTGCCAGCAGCTTGGGGGGACAGGGGGTATATGGCTACACCTTC. Encoded protein: CASSLGGQGVYGYTF.

This chain connects TRBV10-3 to TRBJ1-6; 7 nucleotides agree with TRBD1. Unmatched junction bases numbered 8, after V lost 6 bases and J lost 9 bases. The CDR3 runs 14 residues. Per the germline V gene, CDR1 is ENHRY and CDR2 is SYGVKD. CDR3 DNA: TGTGCCATCAGGTCGACAGGGAGCGTTTCACCCCTCCACTTT. Translation: CAIRSTGSVSPLHF.

V is TRBV27 and J is TRBJ1-3; the D is unclear. The CDR3 runs 15 residues. Trimming pared 4 bases from V and 0 bases from J, leaving 10 bases between. Germline CDR1 is MNHEY and CDR2 is SMNVEV (reference sequence). CDR3 amino acids: CASSSKWTSGNTIYF. CDR3 sequence (DNA): TGTGCCAGCAGTTCTAAATGGACCTCTGGAAACACCATATATTTT.

CDR3 residues: CASSFGEFSEQYF. The CDR3 bases are TGTGCCAGCAGCTTCGGCGAGTTTTCCGAGCAGTACTTC. The rearrangement links TRBV7-6 to TRBJ2-7; D remains unclear. V lost 3 bases and J 6 bases, leaving 12 bases between the germline ends. CDR3 length: 13 residues. The germline V gene encodes CDR1 SGHVS and CDR2 FNYEAQ.

This chain joins TRBV10-1 and TRBJ2-7; no reliable D call. Per the germline V gene, CDR1 is WNHNN and CDR2 is SYGVQD (reference sequence). The CDR3 has 13 residues. V gave up 2 bases and J gave up 0 bases, with 5 bases separating them. The CDR3 loop is CASSEGNSYEQYF. CDR3 DNA sequence: TGCGCCAGCAGTGAGGGCAACTCCTACGAGCAGTACTTC.

The chain employs TRBV5-1 and TRBJ1-3, with D possibly being TRBD1 (6 bases). The V end lost 0 bases, the J end lost 0 bases, and 10 bases lay between the germline ends. Germline assignment: CDR1 SGHRS and CDR2 YFSETQ. The CDR3 sequence is 16 residues long. The chain's CDR3 is CASSLEGVNSGNTIYF. The CDR3 DNA is TGCGCCAGCAGCTTGGAGGGGGTAAACTCTGGAAACACCATATATTTT. Based on the CDR3 plus reference TRBV5-1 and TRBJ1-3, the full variable domain is KAGVTQTPRYLIKTRGQQVTLSCSPISGHRSVSWYQQTPGQGLQFLFEYFSETQRNKGNFPGRFSGRQFSNSRSEMNVSTLELGDSALYLCASSLEGVNSGNTIYFGEGSWLTVV.

The gene calls are TRBV19 and TRBJ2-3; 8 nucleotides match TRBD2. The germline V gene has CDR1 LNHDA and CDR2 SQIVND (reference sequence). The CDR3 consists of 13 residues. V lost 5 bases to trimming and J lost 10 bases; unmatched junction nucleotides: 8. CDR3 coding DNA: TGTGCCAGTAGTCGAGGACTAGCCCAGGCGCAGTATTTT. Translated: CASSRGLAQAQYF.

This clone has a single count. The chain recombines TRBV2 with TRBJ2-3; the D gene could be TRBD1 or TRBD2 (5 bases each). The CDR3 covers 14 residues. The V and J ends lost 4 bases and 1 base respectively, with 9 bases between them. Germline V CDR1 and CDR2: SNHLY, FYNNEI. The CDR3 DNA reads as TGTGCCAGCAGTGGAGGGGTCGGCACAGATACGCAGTATTTT. Translating gives CASSGGVGTDTQYF.